Listed here are 30 T cell receptor beta chains from one sample, sequenced in a study of tumor and adjacent non-tumor tissue in lung cancer. The library came from three nested PCR rounds adapted from ARM-PCR protocols. From the multiplex PCR reads, TCRdb called clonotypes with MiXCR, one entry per CDR3 protein. The sample holds 70,000 to 90,000 distinct CDR3 sequences, nearly 70% seen once. RNA was extracted from bulk tissue without any cell sorting. This non-tumor lung sample came from over 3 cm beyond the tumor edge. Material: distant non-tumor lung tissue. These receptors were taken from a woman aged 45-59 years with non-small cell lung cancer.

The table lists this clonotype with many counts. The chain is built from TRBV20-1 and TRBJ2-3, with D perhaps TRBD2 (7 bases). This CDR3 has 15 amino acids. Trimming pared 6 bases from V and 4 bases from J, leaving 20 bases between. Germline V gives CDR1 DFQATT, CDR2 SNEGSKA (reference sequence). CDR3 coding DNA: TGCAGTGCCCCAAAAGGGGGAGGGCCGTCAGATACGCAGTATTTT. Encoded protein: CSAPKGGGPSDTQYF.

CDR3 amino acids: CSVREDRGLSPLHF. CDR3 DNA sequence: TGCAGTGTTAGGGAAGACAGGGGACTTTCACCCCTCCACTTT. The chain uses TRBV20-1 and TRBJ1-6; 8 bases match TRBD1. The J segment lost 9 bases and the V segment lost 7 bases, leaving 11 bases of the junction unmatched. CDR3 length equals 14 residues. Germline loops: CDR1 DFQATT, CDR2 SNEGSKA (reference sequence).

In this sample, this clonotype turned up once. The conserved final phenylalanine or tryptophan is absent from the CDR3, which likely points to a read error. CDR3: CASTLPTGDAYGYTL. In DNA form, the CDR3 reads TGTGCCAGCACTTTACCGACAGGAGACGCCTATGGCTACACCTTA. The chain links TRBV28 to TRBJ1-2; a possible D gene is TRBD1 (6 bases). The CDR3 has 15 residues. CDR1 and CDR2 (germline): MDHEN, SYDVKM.

With regard to this clonotype: The junction differs from germline at one of its ends, possibly a read error. The chain links TRBV4-2 to TRBJ2-2; tentatively, D is TRBD2 (8 bases). CDR1 and CDR2 (germline): LGHNA, YNFKEQ. There are 17 residues in the CDR3. DNA of the CDR3: TGTGCCAGCAGCCAAGCTCCGGGACTAGGCTTTACAGGGGAGCTGCTTTTT. Protein sequence: CASSQAPGLGFTGELLF.

To note about this clonotype: Sequence at one end of the junction differs from germline and may be a read error. The chain uses TRBV29-1 and TRBJ1-2, with TRBD1 identical over 8 bases. The CDR3 spans 12 residues. CDR1 and CDR2 (germline): SQVTM, ANQGSEA. The CDR3 DNA follows: TGCAGCGAGGGACAGGAAGTGAAAGGCTACATCTTC. Translated, it gives CSEGQEVKGYIF.

The rearrangement uses TRBV11-2 and TRBJ2-3; D gene unclear. V shed 10 bases and J shed 4 bases, with 18 bases lying between them. The CDR3 spans 14 residues. Germline assignment: CDR1 SGHAT and CDR2 FQNNGV. The CDR3 is CANILTRVADTQYF. CDR3 in DNA: TGTGCCAACATCCTAACCCGAGTCGCAGATACGCAGTATTTT.

This clonotype was recorded at least ten times. This chain uses TRBV6-1 with TRBJ2-7; TRBD2 might be the D (6 bases). The germline gives CDR1 MNHNS, CDR2 SASEGT. The length of the CDR3 is 13 residues. V lost 6 bases, J lost 5 bases, and 14 bases lay in between. The chain's CDR3 is CASRVPEGDEQYF. As DNA, the CDR3 is TGTGCCAGCAGAGTCCCGGAGGGCGACGAGCAGTACTTC.

This clonotype showed up many times. The gene calls are TRBV20-1 and TRBJ2-1, with D perhaps being TRBD1 or TRBD2 (6 bases each). This CDR3 spans 15 amino acids. Looked up from germline, CDR1 is DFQATT and CDR2 is SNEGSKA (reference sequence). The V end lost 3 bases, the J end lost 0 bases, and 12 bases lay between the germline ends. The CDR3 protein is CSASKGGNSYNEQFF. CDR3 nucleotides: TGCAGTGCTAGTAAGGGGGGTAACTCCTACAATGAGCAGTTCTTC.

With respect to this clonotype: This may come from a read error, since a much larger clone is one base off. The rearrangement uses TRBV28 and TRBJ1-6; D perhaps matches TRBD1 (6 bases). The V gene's germline CDR1 is MDHEN and CDR2 SYDVKM. The CDR3 contains 16 residues. The CDR3 DNA sequence: TGTGCCAGCAGTTTGAGAGGGGGGGCGAGGGTTTCATCCCTCCACTTT. Translated: CASSLRGGARVSSLHF. Supplemented by reference TRBV28 and TRBJ1-6, the full variable domain reads DVKVTQSSRYLVKRTGEKVFLECVQDMDHENMFWYRQDPGLGLRLIYFSYDVKMKEKGDIPEGYSVSREKKERFSLILESASTNQTSMYLCASSLRGGARVSSLHFGNGTRLTVT.

Concerning this clonotype itself: A much larger clone lies one base from this, so it may be a read error. The chain recombines TRBV20-1 with TRBJ2-7; 9 nucleotides agree with TRBD1. The germline V gene encodes CDR1 DFQATT and CDR2 SNEGSKA (reference sequence). This CDR3 contains 13 residues. CDR3 nucleotides: TGCAATGCTCCGACAGGGGGCTCCTACGAGCAGTACTTC. It encodes CNAPTGGSYEQYF.

A word on this clonotype: Germline and junction disagree at one end, which may indicate a read error. The V and J genes are TRBV20-1 and TRBJ1-2; no clear D. The CDR3 contains 15 residues. Germline V gene sequence: CDR1 DFQATT, CDR2 SNEGSKA (reference sequence). DNA of the CDR3: TGCAGTACTAGAGGTTCCGGACTGAGCAACTATGGCTACAACTTC. The encoded protein is CSTRGSGLSNYGYNF.

This clonotype has a count of ten or more. V gene TRBV6-1 combines with J gene TRBJ2-3; D is unresolved. The CDR3 consists of 15 residues. V lost 8 bases and J lost 2, with 17 bases in between. CDR1 is MNHNS and CDR2 is SASEGT in the germline V gene. The CDR3, as DNA: TGTGCCAGCGTCGGTGGGGTGATGACCACAGATACGCAGTATTTT. Amino acid sequence: CASVGGVMTTDTQYF.

This clonotype was counted at least ten times. The rearrangement links TRBV28 to TRBJ2-7; 7 nucleotides match TRBD1. Looked up from germline, CDR1 is MDHEN and CDR2 is SYDVKM. J was trimmed by 2 bases and V by 5 bases; bases with no gene match: 9. This CDR3 region has 15 residues. CDR3: CASSPFDRVPYEQYF. Here the CDR3 DNA reads TGTGCCAGCAGTCCCTTTGACAGGGTCCCCTACGAGCAGTACTTC.

As regards this clonotype: Its ends do not fully match the called genes, so a read error is possible. V usage is TRBV6-2 or TRBV6-3 and J usage is TRBJ1-2, with D perhaps TRBD1 (5 bases). Germline V gene sequence: CDR1 MNHEY, CDR2 SVGEGT. The CDR3 has 13 residues. The CDR3 nucleotides are TGTGTCAGCAGTTCTCAGGGTATGGATAGCTACATCTTC. As protein: CVSSSQGMDSYIF.

Turning to this clonotype: One junction end does not reproduce the germline sequence, and a read error may be involved. The chain joins TRBV5-4 to TRBJ2-6; the D call may be TRBD1 or TRBD2 (5 bases each). Germline V gene lookup returns CDR1 SGHNT and CDR2 YYREEE (reference sequence). This CDR3 has 15 amino acids. CDR3: CAGSLSGRGANVLTF. The CDR3 DNA follows: TGTGCCGGCAGCTTGTCGGGGCGTGGGGCCAACGTCCTGACTTTC.

Turning to this clonotype: The missing conserved phenylalanine or tryptophan at the end of this CDR3 makes a read error likely. The V gene is TRBV5-1, the J gene TRBJ2-1; 8 bases are shared with TRBD2. Germline V gives CDR1 SGHRS, CDR2 YFSETQ. Trimming took 4 bases from V and 1 from J; bases not matched to a gene: 4. CDR3 length: 15 residues. For the CDR3, the DNA is TGCGCCAGCAGCCGTCTAGCGGGTTCCTACAATGAGCAGTTCATC. This gives the protein CASSRLAGSYNEQFI.

A remark on this clonotype: It may be a read error: a sequence one base away is much more abundant. The chain recombines TRBV20-1 with TRBJ2-7; TRBD1 is a possible D gene (5 bases). The CDR3 is 13 residues long. The germline CDR1 and CDR2 sequences are DFQATT and SNEGSKA (reference sequence). The CDR3 sequence is CSARDLSGHERYF. As DNA, the CDR3 is TGCAGTGCTAGAGATCTGTCAGGGCACGAGCGGTACTTC.

Concerning this clonotype: A read error may account for a junction end that differs from germline. V usage is TRBV20-1 and J usage is TRBJ2-1, with a possible D match to TRBD2 (5 bases). The CDR3 has 14 amino acids. Germline V gene sequence: CDR1 DFQATT, CDR2 SNEGSKA (reference sequence). The CDR3 DNA is TGCTGTGCTAGCAAGCGATACTCCTACAATGAGCAGTTCTTC. This gives the protein CCASKRYSYNEQFF.

Details on this clonotype: Relative to the germline gene, one junction end is altered; a read error may explain this. The chain uses TRBV6-1 and TRBJ2-7, with 8 nucleotides matching TRBD2. The CDR3 covers 14 residues. Germline V gene lookup returns CDR1 MNHNS and CDR2 SASEGT. The CDR3 is CASTWLAGNYEQYF. Here the CDR3 DNA reads TGTGCCAGCACTTGGCTAGCGGGCAACTACGAGCAGTATTTC.

The sample holds one count of this clonotype. Just one base apart from a much larger clone, this may be a read error. V is TRBV6-1 and J is TRBJ1-1; D call uncertain. Trimming took 7 bases from V and 1 from J, leaving 10 bases between them. The CDR3 contains 13 residues. Germline V CDR1 and CDR2: MNHNS, SASEGT. The CDR3, as DNA: TGTGCCAGCACTCTCAGAAGGAACACTGAAGCTTTCTTT. It encodes CASTLRRNTEAFF.

The sample holds a few counts of this clonotype. Compared with germline, one end of the junction differs, possibly owing to a read error. V is TRBV4-3 and J is TRBJ1-2; D unresolved. The V gene's germline CDR1 is LGHNA and CDR2 YSLEER. There are 18 residues in the CDR3. The chain's CDR3 is CASSQVTRTDRINYGYTF. The DNA for the CDR3 is TGCGCCAGTAGCCAAGTTACTCGGACGGACCGTATAAACTATGGCTACACCTTC.

Remarks on this clonotype: Lacking the conserved final phenylalanine or tryptophan, this CDR3 likely reflects a read error. The CDR3 nucleotides are TGTGCCATCAGTCACCCGCCCGGGACAGCCCGCTCTGGGGCCAACGTCCTGACTCTC. This encodes CAISHPPGTARSGANVLTL. This chain links TRBV10-3 with TRBJ2-6; 7 bases agree with TRBD1. This CDR3 has 19 amino acids. The ends lost 5 bases at V and 0 bases at J; junction bases unmatched: 13. The V gene's germline CDR1 is ENHRY and CDR2 SYGVKD.

About this clonotype: At one boundary the junction diverges from the germline segment, which might be a read error. The V gene is TRBV6-1, the J gene TRBJ2-1; D possibly corresponds to TRBD1 (6 bases). The germline V gene has CDR1 MNHNS and CDR2 SASEGT. This CDR3 has 16 residues. CDR3 DNA sequence: TGTGCCAGCAGTGCATCCGGGACAAGGGGACATAATGAGCTGTTCTTC. Encoded protein: CASSASGTRGHNELFF.

Note on this clonotype: The junction departs from the called germline gene at one end, perhaps through a read error. The CDR3 DNA is TGTGCCAGCTGCTTAACGGACAGGGTGAGCGAGCAGTACTTC. Translation: CASCLTDRVSEQYF. The chain has TRBV11-2 and TRBJ2-7; TRBD1 matches at 8 bases. There are 14 residues in the CDR3. Looked up from germline, CDR1 is SGHAT and CDR2 is FQNNGV.

Note on this clonotype: A read error is possible here, since a much larger clone lies one base away. The rearrangement uses TRBV5-6 and TRBJ1-1, with D maybe TRBD1 (6 bases). Germline loops: CDR1 SGHDT, CDR2 YYEEEE. The ends were cut back, 2 bases at V and 0 bases at J, with 14 bases in the middle. This CDR3 has 16 amino acids. CDR3 protein: CASSFSARGLNTEAFF. CDR3 sequence (DNA): TGTGCCAGCAGCTTTTCGGCCAGGGGATTGAACACTGAAGCTTTCTTT.

CDR3 amino acids: CASLPGVGSSTRGSYNEQFF. As DNA, the CDR3 is TGTGCCAGCCTCCCGGGAGTCGGCTCCTCGACTAGAGGCTCCTACAATGAGCAGTTCTTC. The chain recombines TRBV12-3 or TRBV12-4 with TRBJ2-1; TRBD2 might be the D (6 bases). The CDR3 extends over 20 amino acids. V lost 8 bases and J lost 0, with 29 bases in between.

Notes on this clonotype: Since a much larger clone is just one base distant, this may be a read error. The rearrangement uses TRBV5-6 and TRBJ2-5; D perhaps matches TRBD1 (6 bases). This CDR3 contains 14 residues. Germline V lookup: CDR1 SGHDT, CDR2 YYEEEE. Trimming took 6 bases from V and 2 from J, leaving 14 bases between them. The DNA for the CDR3 is TGTGCCAGCAACCAAGACGGGACACAAGAGACCCAGTACTTC. This gives the protein CASNQDGTQETQYF.

As concerns this clonotype: Since the CDR3 does not end with the conserved phenylalanine or tryptophan, this likely comes from a read error. The DNA of the CDR3 is TGTGCCAGCAGGACTAGAGTTACGCAGTATGTT. It specifies CASRTRVTQYV. V usage is TRBV28 and J usage is TRBJ2-3; tentative D call: TRBD2 (6 bases). The CDR3 runs 11 residues. The germline V gene has CDR1 MDHEN and CDR2 SYDVKM. V shed 6 bases and J shed 8 bases, with 9 bases lying between them.

With regard to this clonotype: At one of its ends the junction is not consistent with the germline gene, which may arise from a read error. The chain is built from TRBV20-1 and TRBJ2-1; 12 positions agree with TRBD1. The germline V gene has CDR1 DFQATT and CDR2 SNEGSKA (reference sequence). CDR3 length equals 20 residues. The CDR3 nucleotides read TGCAGTGCTAGAGAAGGTACGGGACAGGGGGCTCACCCAACCGCAAATGATCAGTTCTTC. This sequence encodes CSAREGTGQGAHPTANDQFF.

Comment on this clonotype: A single base separates this from a much larger clone, so it may be a read error. The chain recombines TRBV6-6 with TRBJ2-7, with a tentative D call TRBD1 (5 bases). Trimming took 9 bases from V and 0 from J, leaving 15 bases between them. The CDR3 loop spans 14 amino acids. The germline CDR1 and CDR2 sequences are MNHNY and SVGAGI (reference sequence). The chain's CDR3 is CARSLDDSSYEQYF. The CDR3 DNA reads as TGTGCCAGGAGCCTAGACGACAGCTCCTACGAGCAGTACTTC.